These 9 T cell receptor beta chains came from one sample sequenced in a study of T cell responses to AZD1222 COVID-19 vaccine. Clones were sequenced by immunoSEQ multiplex PCR, and TCRdb holds only the in-frame ones, with some missing. The sample yields tens of thousands of clones, about nine tenths seen once. The sample was peripheral blood, taken on day 0 of AZD1222 vaccination. The receptors derive from an adult in good health.

The rearrangement uses TRBV27 and TRBJ1-2; 7 bases fit TRBD1. Germline lookup yields CDR1 MNHEY and CDR2 SMNVEV (reference sequence). After removal of 7 bases from V and 0 bases from J, the junction contained 8 bases not matched to a gene. CDR3 length: 15 residues. CDR3 nucleotides: TGTGCCAGCAAGTCCCAGGGGGTGCCTAACTATGGCTACACCTTC. Residues: CASKSQGVPNYGYTF.

The V and J genes are TRBV19 and TRBJ1-2, with D maybe TRBD1 (5 bases). The CDR3 has 15 amino acids. Between the trimmed V and J ends, which lost 4 bases and 5 bases, there was a span of 17 bases. CDR1 LNHDA and CDR2 SQIVND come from the germline V gene (reference sequence). CDR3 protein: CASSSHSGTVYGYTF. The CDR3 DNA sequence: TGTGCCAGTAGTAGTCATTCCGGGACGGTTTATGGCTACACCTTC.

This clone was seen a handful of times. The chain carries TRBV6-6 and TRBJ1-1, with TRBD1 identical over 7 bases. This CDR3 has 14 residues. The V gene end was trimmed by 4 bases and the J gene end by 6 bases; junction bases not matched to a gene: 8. Germline CDR1 MNHNY, CDR2 SVGAGI (reference sequence). CDR3 in DNA: TGTGCCAGCAGTTTAGGAGACAGGGCCTCTGAAGCTTTCTTT. It encodes CASSLGDRASEAFF.

This chain links TRBV7-9 with TRBJ1-1; D may be TRBD1 (6 bases). Trimming removed 5 bases at V and 4 bases at J, with 11 bases between. The CDR3 is 13 residues long. The V gene's germline CDR1 is SEHNR and CDR2 FQNEAQ (reference sequence). The CDR3 here is CASSPQGSTEAFF. CDR3 bases: TGTGCCAGCAGCCCCCAGGGGTCCACTGAAGCTTTCTTT. The full variable domain, its missing parts supplied by reference TRBV7-9 and TRBJ1-1, is DTGVSQNPRHKITKRGQNVTFRCDPISEHNRLYWYRQTLGQGPEFLTYFQNEAQLEKSRLLSDRFSAERPKGSFSTLEIQRTEQGDSAMYLCASSPQGSTEAFFGQGTRLTVV.

CDR3 in DNA: TGCGCCAGCAGCCAATCGGGGGGGAACACCGGGGAGCTGTTTTTT. This encodes CASSQSGGNTGELFF. The chain is built from TRBV4-1 and TRBJ2-2; TRBD2 matches 7 bases. Germline loops: CDR1 MGHRA, CDR2 YSYEKL. The V gene end was trimmed by 2 bases and the J gene end by 1 base; junction bases not matched to a gene: 1. The CDR3 is 15 residues long.

The chain combines TRBV4-1 with TRBJ2-1; D gene ambiguous. V was shortened by 0 bases and J by 6 bases, with 9 bases between the two germline ends. CDR3 length: 14 amino acids. Germline V lookup: CDR1 MGHRA, CDR2 YSYEKL. CDR3 residues: CASSQDGRFNEQFF. In nucleotides, the CDR3 is TGCGCCAGCAGCCAAGATGGAAGGTTCAATGAGCAGTTCTTC.

The V gene is TRBV5-1, the J gene TRBJ2-2; D possibly corresponds to TRBD1 (5 bases). Trimming pared 6 bases from V and 2 bases from J, leaving 14 bases between. CDR1 and CDR2 from the germline V gene are SGHRS and YFSETQ. This CDR3 comprises 15 residues. CDR3 residues: CASKGVNLNTGELFF. CDR3 sequence (DNA): TGCGCCAGCAAAGGGGTTAACCTAAACACCGGGGAGCTGTTTTTT.

The V call is TRBV28, the J call TRBJ2-7, with 7 bases fitting TRBD1. After removal of 4 bases from V and 6 bases from J, the junction contained 6 bases not matched to a gene. The CDR3 runs to 13 residues. Germline V gene sequence: CDR1 MDHEN, CDR2 SYDVKM. CDR3 coding DNA: TGTGCCAGCAGTTGGTTGACAGGGCGCGAGCAGTACTTC. Its protein product is CASSWLTGREQYF.

As concerns this clone: This same CDR3 is encoded by further DNA sequences in the sample. The chain is built from TRBV7-2 and TRBJ1-1; D ambiguous. CDR1 and CDR2 (germline): SGHTA, FQGNSA. Trimming shortened V by 5 bases and J by 11 bases, and 18 bases separated the two germline ends. The CDR3 covers 13 residues. The CDR3 nucleotides are TGTGCCAGCAGCCCGCCCGGGAGAATCCCGGCTTTCTTT. Residues: CASSPPGRIPAFF.